This TCR beta chain was sequenced for a study of cytomegalovirus exposure and HLA in healthy donors. The CDR3 consists of 15 residues. The V and J ends lost 6 bases and 6 bases, in that order; junction bases with no gene match: 7. Germline V lookup: CDR1 MNHEY, CDR2 SVGAGI. PCR employed 60 Vbeta and 13 Jbeta primers. The repertoire was sequenced with immunoSEQ multiplex PCR; TCRdb's copy has only in-frame clones and lacks some. The sample yields 95,000 or so clones, 81% seen once. The genes are TRBV6-5 and TRBJ2-3; 12 positions agree with TRBD2. The sequenced material came from PBMCs. This TCR was sampled from a woman aged 70-85 years in good health and CMV-seropositive. For the CDR3, the DNA is TGTGCCAGCAGCCCTAGCGGGAGGGCCTCGGATACGCAGTATTTT. This encodes CASSPSGRASDTQYF.